This TCR beta chain was observed in a study of shared clonotypes between healthy human individuals. General study results and limits: Naive subsets generally had larger estimated richness than memory subsets.

Using about 190 ng DNA, roughly 33,000 T cell genomes, the sorted-subset replicate PCRs were run. The method was immunoSEQ multiplex PCR; TCRdb's version includes in-frame clones alone and lacks a portion of them. The sample includes millions of clones, roughly nine tenths seen only once; the top ten take roughly 0.13%. Of note for this clone: Its antigen remains unidentified.

CDR1 is MNHNY and CDR2 is SVGAGI in the germline V gene (reference sequence). V gave up 8 bases and J gave up 6 bases; unmatched junction bases: 10. CDR3 size: 14 residues. The J gene is TRBJ2-7, the V gene TRBV6-6, with TRBD1 matching 10 bases. Sequences were obtained from naive CD4+ T cells sorted from blood. Subset defined: CD45RA+ positively selected. The clonotype comes from a man between 18 and 35 years old in good health. Here the CDR3 reads CASATRQGAGEQYF. CDR3 sequence (DNA): TGTGCCAGCGCGACCAGACAGGGGGCAGGCGAGCAGTACTTC.